This T cell receptor (beta chain) stems from a study of T cells after yellow fever vaccination. Study-wide points: The study re-detected most primary-vaccination clones after the booster (roughly 95% CD4, roughly 91% CD8). The study noted that FACS-sorted repertoires could contain abundant clonotypes contaminating from the bulk population.

From germline, CDR1 is ENHRY and CDR2 SYGVKD. This CDR3 spans 16 amino acids. With V trimmed by 10 bases and J by 3 bases, 13 bases remained unmatched. Concerning this clonotype: What it recognizes is unknown.

TCR cDNA was made by 5'RACE template switching, adding a universal primer site and UMIs. TCRdb independently ran MiXCR on the 5' RACE reads; one entry per CDR3 protein. The data contain about 360,000 distinct CDR3 sequences, approximately 6% of them singletons. The sample in question was PBMCs, obtained 5 days after the yellow fever booster vaccination. The J gene is TRBJ2-1, the V gene TRBV10-3; 9 nucleotides align to TRBD2. This receptor was identified in a man aged 25-45 years who received the YFV17D yellow fever vaccine. CDR3 sequence reads: CATLPRLAVDYNEQFF. In nucleotides, the CDR3 is TGTGCCACCTTACCCAGACTAGCGGTCGACTACAATGAGCAGTTCTTC.